What follows are 20 T cell receptor beta chains derived from one specimen sequenced in a study of blood T cells in healthy people across ages. Combining a sample-barcoded 5' primer with a J-beta primer mix, a second PCR ran for roughly 7 to 12 cycles. TCRdb re-called the 5' RACE reads with MiXCR, one entry per CDR3 protein. Of roughly 700,000 distinct CDR3 sequences detected, more than 40% appear once; the ten largest clones hold around a third. The sample was blood. The receptors were sampled from a woman between 55 and 75 years old in good health.

CDR3 sequence (DNA): TGTGCCAGCACCACTTACGAAAGCGGTCGAGAGCAGTACTTC. Translated: CASTTYESGREQYF. The chain joins TRBV27 to TRBJ2-7; the D gene is possibly TRBD2 (5 bases). V was shortened by 7 bases and J by 7 bases, with 20 bases between the two germline ends. The CDR3 has 14 amino acids. Looked up from germline, CDR1 is MNHEY and CDR2 is SMNVEV (reference sequence).

This clonotype was counted between two and nine times. The chain recombines TRBV5-6 with TRBJ2-4; D is perhaps TRBD2 (6 bases). The J call may be faulty, since TRBJ2-7 better matches the DNA end. The CDR3 loop spans 14 amino acids. Germline CDR1 reads SGHDT; CDR2 reads YYEEEE. The CDR3 here is CASSRGLGSYEQYF. DNA of the CDR3: TGTGCCAGCAGCCGGGGACTGGGCTCCTACGAGCAGTACTTC.

V is TRBV4-2 and J is TRBJ2-4; D is unclear. Germline values: CDR1 LGHNA, CDR2 YNFKEQ. This CDR3 contains 14 residues. The V end lost 4 bases, the J end lost 7 bases, and 14 bases lay between the germline ends. The CDR3 loop reads CASSPARGWNIQYF. CDR3 DNA: TGTGCCAGCAGCCCAGCTCGTGGGTGGAACATTCAGTACTTC.

The chain links TRBV7-8 to TRBJ2-7; D is ambiguous. This CDR3 has 13 amino acids. Germline CDR1 and CDR2: SGHVS and FQNEAQ. Trimming cost V 5 bases and J 7 bases, with 15 bases left between them. The CDR3 DNA is TGTGCCAGCAGCGTAGGATTCGATGGGGAGCAGTACTTC. Translating it yields CASSVGFDGEQYF.

This clonotype has more than one count but fewer than ten. This chain connects TRBV28 to TRBJ1-6; 10 bases align to TRBD1. Per germline, CDR1 MDHEN and CDR2 SYDVKM. The V gene end was trimmed by 9 bases and the J gene end by 9 bases; junction bases not matched to a gene: 17. CDR3 length equals 17 residues. The CDR3 sequence is CASRVRDRGIRGSPLHF. The DNA of the CDR3 is TGTGCCAGTAGAGTACGGGACAGGGGAATAAGAGGTTCACCCCTCCACTTT.

V gene TRBV7-2 combines with J gene TRBJ1-1, with D possibly matching TRBD1 (6 bases). Trimming shortened V by 5 bases and J by 6 bases, and 22 bases separated the two germline ends. The V gene's germline CDR1 is SGHTA and CDR2 FQGNSA. CDR3 length: 16 amino acids. CDR3 DNA: TGTGCCAGCAGCCTCATTTTGAGGTGGGGGCGAGCTGAAGCTTTCTTT. This codes for CASSLILRWGRAEAFF.

This rearrangement joins TRBV7-2 to TRBJ2-3; 8 bases align to TRBD2. The junction had 15 bases not matched to a gene; V was cut back by 2 bases and J by 5 bases. The CDR3 runs 18 residues. CDR1 and CDR2 from the germline V gene are SGHTA and FQGNSA. The CDR3 DNA follows: TGTGCCAGCAGCTTATCGATCGGAGGGACTAGAGGGAAAGATACGCAGTATTTT. This gives the protein CASSLSIGGTRGKDTQYF.

This clonotype was counted a single time. At one end, the junction sequence differs from germline, possibly due to a read error. V is TRBV18 and J is TRBJ2-5, with D maybe TRBD2 (6 bases). The J call may be mistaken, given a closer DNA end match to TRBJ2-7. The CDR3 contains 13 residues. CDR1 and CDR2 from the germline V gene are KGHSH and LQKENI. The CDR3 coding sequence is TGCGCCAGCTCACGGGACTTAAACTACGAGCAGTACTTC. Translating gives CASSRDLNYEQYF.

This clonotype showed up just a few times. The chain carries TRBV7-2 and TRBJ2-1, with 9 nucleotides matching TRBD2. V trimming: 1 base; J trimming: 7 bases; junction bases outside the gene matches: 8. This CDR3 is 16 amino acids long. The V gene's germline CDR1 is SGHTA and CDR2 FQGNSA. The CDR3 reads CASSLVGTSKGNEQFF. In nucleotides, the CDR3 is TGTGCCAGCAGCTTAGTAGGGACTAGCAAGGGAAATGAGCAGTTCTTC.

This clonotype was detected only a few times. The V and J genes are TRBV20-1 and TRBJ2-1, with TRBD1 as a possible D gene (5 bases). The CDR3 is made up of 14 amino acids. The germline gives CDR1 DFQATT, CDR2 SNEGSKA (reference sequence). V was pared by 3 bases and J by 7 bases, with 16 bases between. In DNA form, the CDR3 reads TGCAGTGCTAGCCTCAGGGCAGGGAAGAATGAGCAGTTCTTC. It is translated as CSASLRAGKNEQFF.

The V gene is TRBV5-5, the J gene TRBJ2-4; D call uncertain. CDR1 and CDR2 from the germline V gene are SGHKS and YYEKEE (reference sequence). The CDR3 consists of 13 residues. V lost 4 bases to trimming and J lost 5 bases, with 10 bases between them. CDR3 sequence reads: CASSPGPENIQYF. The CDR3 DNA follows: TGTGCCAGCAGCCCCGGGCCAGAAAACATTCAGTACTTC.

This sequence joins TRBV5-5 and TRBJ2-7; D is unclear. The V gene lost 0 bases and the J gene lost 1 base, with 11 bases spanning the gap. The CDR3 sequence is 15 residues long. The V gene's germline CDR1 is SGHKS and CDR2 YYEKEE (reference sequence). The CDR3 bases are TGTGCCAGCAGCTTGGAGGTCAGGAAATCCTACGAGCAGTACTTC. Translated, it gives CASSLEVRKSYEQYF.

This chain joins TRBV20-1 and TRBJ1-2; 7 nucleotides line up with TRBD1. The CDR3 covers 14 residues. Germline lookup yields CDR1 DFQATT and CDR2 SNEGSKA (reference sequence). After removal of 4 bases from V and 1 base from J, the junction contained 6 bases not matched to a gene. The CDR3 is CSATRDSVNYGYTF. The CDR3 DNA reads as TGCAGTGCTACGCGGGACAGCGTTAACTATGGCTACACCTTC.

This clonotype was observed a few times. The rearrangement uses TRBV25-1 and TRBJ2-5; TRBD2 agrees at 9 bases. The CDR3 is 16 amino acids. J lost 1 base, V lost 6 bases, and 9 bases had no gene match. Per the germline V gene, CDR1 is MGHDK and CDR2 is SYGVNS. In nucleotides, the CDR3 is TGTGCCAGCAGCCCCAGGAGCGGGAGGCCCCAAGAGACCCAGTACTTC. Encoded protein: CASSPRSGRPQETQYF.

The gene calls are TRBV29-1 and TRBJ2-7; possible D gene TRBD2, 5 bases. Germline V gives CDR1 SQVTM, CDR2 ANQGSEA. V lost 6 bases to trimming and J lost 5 bases, with 11 bases between them. The CDR3 loop spans 11 amino acids. The CDR3 coding sequence is TGCAGCGTGGGCTGGGGAGACGAGCAGTACTTC. This gives the protein CSVGWGDEQYF.

The CDR3 sequence: CASAPSSGAKFF. The CDR3, as DNA: TGTGCCAGCGCCCCATCTAGCGGGGCCAAGTTCTTC. The V and J genes are TRBV25-1 and TRBJ2-1, with 9 bases identical to TRBD2. This CDR3 comprises 12 residues. CDR1 is MGHDK, CDR2 SYGVNS, per germline. V gave up 8 bases and J gave up 14 bases; unmatched junction bases: 10.

This clonotype was detected a few times. This rearrangement joins TRBV28 to TRBJ1-2; D is uncertain. This CDR3 has 11 amino acids. CDR1 and CDR2 (germline): MDHEN, SYDVKM. The V end was cut by 6 bases, the J end by 4 bases, with 6 bases between. The CDR3 here is CASRDVYGYTF. The CDR3 DNA follows: TGTGCCAGCAGGGATGTCTATGGCTACACCTTC.

This chain joins TRBV7-2 and TRBJ2-1; the D is unclear. The V and J ends lost 5 bases and 1 base respectively, with 12 bases between them. Germline CDR1 reads SGHTA; CDR2 reads FQGNSA. The CDR3 contains 15 residues. The chain's CDR3 is CASSLSFGSYNEQFF. In DNA, the CDR3 is TGTGCCAGCAGCCTTTCCTTCGGGTCCTACAATGAGCAGTTCTTC. Together with reference TRBV7-2 and TRBJ2-1, the CDR3 gives the full variable domain: GAGVSQSPSNKVTEKGKDVELRCDPISGHTALYWYRQSLGQGLEFLIYFQGNSAPDKSGLPSDRFSAERTGGSVSTLTIQRTQQEDSAVYLCASSLSFGSYNEQFFGPGTRLTVL.

The rearrangement links TRBV28 to TRBJ2-7, with D unresolved. Near its end, the DNA agrees better with TRBJ2-5, so the J call may be wrong. Germline V CDR1 and CDR2: MDHEN, SYDVKM. This CDR3 comprises 16 residues. As DNA, the CDR3 is TGTGCCAGTCCCCCTGGGCGGAACCGGAGATGGGAGACCCAGTACTTC. This translates into CASPPGRNRRWETQYF.

This clonotype has just a few counts. V usage is TRBV21-1 and J usage is TRBJ2-6; TRBD2, the table's D call, lacks a check against the DNA. TRBV21-1 represents a pseudogene. This CDR3 region has 17 residues. The CDR3 loop is CASSDLAKSSGANVLTF. CDR3 sequence (DNA): TGTGCCAGCAGCGACCTAGCAAAGAGCTCTGGGGCCAACGTCCTGACTTTC.